This is a list of T cell receptor beta chains from one sample in a study of cytomegalovirus exposure and HLA in healthy donors. This table comes from immunoSEQ multiplex PCR, and its TCRdb copy is limited to in-frame clones, with some not included. The sample contains around 260,000 clones, roughly 80% of which appear only once. Sequenced sample: PBMCs. These receptors came from a girl aged 2 to 10 in good health and CMV-seronegative. The CDR3 runs from the conserved cysteine through the conserved F or W. D genes are given only for firm matches. Size is stated for part of the rows, as once, few or many counts, or as a class when the clone is expanded.

d_call	clone_size	v_call	j_call	cdr3_nt	cdr3_aa
.	.	TRBV28	TRBJ1-1	TGTGCCAGCAGTTTCATCCTGAGGGAAGGAGCTTTCTTT	CASSFILREGAFF
TRBD1	.	TRBV28	TRBJ1-5	TGTGCCAGCAGTTTGGGACAGTTTAGCAATCAGCCCCAGCATTTT	CASSLGQFSNQPQHF
.	.	TRBV13	TRBJ1-5	TGTGCCAGCAGCCCGGGGCAGGGGAGCAATCAGCCCCAGCATTTT	CASSPGQGSNQPQHF
.	.	TRBV27	TRBJ1-1	TGTGCCAGCAGGAAACAGGGTTTAAACACTGAAGCTTTCTTT	CASRKQGLNTEAFF
TRBD2	.	TRBV7-3	TRBJ2-1	TGTGCCAGCAGCTTAAGCGGGAGGGCTAAGAATGAGCAGTTCTTC	CASSLSGRAKNEQFF
.	.	TRBV19	TRBJ2-7	TGTGCCAGTAGTCGTTCGGTCAACGAGCAGTACTTC	CASSRSVNEQYF
TRBD1	.	TRBV27	TRBJ1-1	TGTGCCAGCAGTTTATTAACCCGGACAGGGAATGGGGAAGCTTTCTTT	CASSLLTRTGNGEAFF
.	.	TRBV11-2	TRBJ2-7	TGTGCCAGCAGCTTCCGGGCAGGGGAGTCTGCCTACGAGCAGTACTTC	CASSFRAGESAYEQYF
.	once	TRBV7-3	TRBJ2-2	TGTGCCAGCAGCTCAACAGCTACGAACACCGGGGAGCTGTTTTTT	CASSSTATNTGELFF
.	.	TRBV30	TRBJ2-3	TGTGCCTGGAGCGCCGTACGGGTCTCAGATACGCAGTATTTT	CAWSAVRVSDTQYF
.	few	TRBV5-4	TRBJ1-1	TGTGCCAGCAGCTCTGCGCCGGGCACTGAAGCTTTCTTT	CASSSAPGTEAFF
TRBD2	.	TRBV7-3	TRBJ2-1	TGTGCCAGCAGCTTAAGCCTAGCGGGGGTGAATGAGCAGTTCTTC	CASSLSLAGVNEQFF
TRBD1	few	TRBV14	TRBJ2-7	TGTGCCAGCAGCCAAGTTTGGACAGGGTCCCACGAGCAGTACTTC	CASSQVWTGSHEQYF
TRBD1	few	TRBV19	TRBJ1-2	TGTGCCAGTAACCCGACAGGGGTGGGGTATGGCTACACCTTC	CASNPTGVGYGYTF
.	once	TRBV9	TRBJ2-2	TGTGCCAGCAGCGTAGGACAGATCACGAACACCGGGGAGCTGTTTTTT	CASSVGQITNTGELFF
TRBD1	.	TRBV30	TRBJ1-2	TGTGCCTGGAGTGTACAGGGGACCTATGGCTACACCTTC	CAWSVQGTYGYTF
TRBD2	.	TRBV4-2	TRBJ2-3	TGTGCCAGCAGCCACGTCGGACTAGCGGGAGGACTTAATACGCAGTATTTT	CASSHVGLAGGLNTQYF
TRBD1	few	TRBV7-9	TRBJ1-5	TGTGCCAGCAGCTTCGCGACAGGGACCTCTAGATTGGGGCCCCAGCATTTT	CASSFATGTSRLGPQHF
TRBD2	.	TRBV5-1	TRBJ2-1	TGCGCCAGCAGCCCACTAGCGGGAACGTACGGGAATGAGCAGTTCTTC	CASSPLAGTYGNEQFF
TRBD1	.	TRBV11-2	TRBJ2-5	TGTGCCAGCAGCCTAGGACAGGAAGAGACCCAGTACTTC	CASSLGQEETQYF
TRBD1	.	TRBV23-1	TRBJ1-5	TGCGCCAGCAGTCATAGCGGGGACAGGGAAGTTCAGCCCCAGCATTTT	CASSHSGDREVQPQHF
.	.	TRBV7-8	TRBJ1-5	TGTGCCAGCAGCCCGCCCGTAGAACGGGGGAGCAATCAGCCCCAGCATTTT	CASSPPVERGSNQPQHF